The T cell receptor (beta chain) under discussion was sequenced for a study of shared clonotypes between healthy human individuals. Study results and limitations: Around 5.4% of naive CD4 clonotypes were common to four donors.

The CDR3 runs 10 residues. Per the germline V gene, CDR1 is SEHNR and CDR2 is FQNEAQ (reference sequence). Trimming removed 8 bases from V and 8 bases from J, with 7 bases in between. Comments on this clone: Its cognate antigen is unknown.

Investigators spread the genomic DNA of each subset evenly over several immunoSEQ plates. The repertoire was sequenced with immunoSEQ multiplex PCR; TCRdb's copy has only in-frame clones and lacks some. The sample contains about 2.2 million clones, approximately 94% of which appear only once. Naive CD8 cells lacked CD45RO, underwent positive selection for CCR7 and left out terminally differentiated effector memory CD45RA+ cells. Specimen: naive CD8+ T cells from PBMCs. This chain links TRBV7-9 with TRBJ2-1; D ambiguous. This receptor was identified in a man younger than 35 in good health. Some clones in this sample may be carry-over from other donors' samples. This CDR3 is CASRADEQFF. The CDR3 coding sequence is TGTGCCAGCCGTGCGGATGAGCAGTTCTTC.